Presented here are 4 T cell receptor beta chains from one specimen sequenced in a study of CD8+CD57+ T cells in acquired aplastic anemia. Using genomic DNA as the template, TCR beta VDJ and CDR3 profiling was carried out. TCRdb redid the calling of the reads with MiXCR, one entry per CDR3 protein. The table includes about 180,000 distinct CDR3 sequences, approximately 45% detected once. What was sequenced was sorted CD4+, CD8+, or CD8+CD57+ T cells (not recorded which) from PBMCs. These receptors all stem from a human donor in good health.

There are many counts of this clonotype. The V and J genes are TRBV29-1 and TRBJ2-1, with 7 nucleotides matching TRBD2. Germline trimming cut 3 bases from V and 12 bases from J; bases unmatched to any gene: 11. The germline gives CDR1 SQVTM, CDR2 ANQGSEA. The CDR3 contains 13 residues. This chain's CDR3 is CSVEHSGSNRQFF. The DNA for the CDR3 is TGCAGCGTTGAGCATAGCGGGTCTAATAGGCAGTTCTTC.

V gene TRBV9 combines with J gene TRBJ2-1, with D perhaps matching TRBD2 (6 bases). Trimming left V 4 bases short and J 4 bases short, with 18 bases between. This CDR3 has 16 amino acids. Germline lookup yields CDR1 SGDLS and CDR2 YYNGEE. CDR3 in DNA: TGTGCCAGCAGCTCCATGACTAGGCTAGTATACAATGAGCAGTTCTTC. It codes for CASSSMTRLVYNEQFF.

V gene TRBV6-1 combines with J gene TRBJ1-2; TRBD1 might be the D (5 bases). The CDR3 consists of 13 residues. Germline loops: CDR1 MNHNS, CDR2 SASEGT. Trimming took 6 bases from V and 6 from J, leaving 14 bases between them. In DNA form, the CDR3 reads TGTGCCAGCAGGCTGGCGGGGGTAGATGGCTACACCTTC. It translates to CASRLAGVDGYTF.

Concerning this clonotype: The germline gene is not matched at one end of the junction; a read error may be the cause. The gene calls are TRBV24-1 and TRBJ2-1; possibly TRBD2 for D (6 bases). The CDR3 is made up of 13 amino acids. Germline loops: CDR1 KGHDR, CDR2 SFDVKD. The CDR3 is CATSGSGGNEQFF. CDR3 nucleotide sequence: TGTGCCACCAGTGGATCCGGCGGGAATGAACAGTTCTTC.